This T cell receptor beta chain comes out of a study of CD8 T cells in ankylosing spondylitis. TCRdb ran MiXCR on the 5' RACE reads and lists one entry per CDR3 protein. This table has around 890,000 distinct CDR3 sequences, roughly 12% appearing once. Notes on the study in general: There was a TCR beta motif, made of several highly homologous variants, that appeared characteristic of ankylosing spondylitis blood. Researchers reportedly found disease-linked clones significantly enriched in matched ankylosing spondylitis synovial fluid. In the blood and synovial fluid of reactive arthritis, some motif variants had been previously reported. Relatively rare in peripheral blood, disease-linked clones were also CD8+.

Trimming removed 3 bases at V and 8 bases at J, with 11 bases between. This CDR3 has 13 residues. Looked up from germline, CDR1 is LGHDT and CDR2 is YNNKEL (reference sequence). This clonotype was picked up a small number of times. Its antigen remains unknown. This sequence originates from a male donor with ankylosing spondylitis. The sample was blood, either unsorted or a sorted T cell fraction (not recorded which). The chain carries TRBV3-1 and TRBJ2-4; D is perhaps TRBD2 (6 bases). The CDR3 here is CASSQAGGDIQYF. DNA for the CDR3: TGTGCCAGCAGCCAGGCAGGAGGGGACATTCAGTACTTC.